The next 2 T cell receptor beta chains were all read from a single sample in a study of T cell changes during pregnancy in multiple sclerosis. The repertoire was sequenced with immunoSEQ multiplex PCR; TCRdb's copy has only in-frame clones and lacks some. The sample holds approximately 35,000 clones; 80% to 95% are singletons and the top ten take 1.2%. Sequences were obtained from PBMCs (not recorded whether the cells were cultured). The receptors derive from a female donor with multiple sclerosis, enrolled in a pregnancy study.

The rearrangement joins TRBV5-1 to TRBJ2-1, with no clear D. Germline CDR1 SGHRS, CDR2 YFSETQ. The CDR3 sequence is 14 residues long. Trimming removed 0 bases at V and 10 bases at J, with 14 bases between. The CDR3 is CASSLDAVYWEQFF. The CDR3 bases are TGCGCCAGCAGCTTGGATGCAGTTTACTGGGAGCAGTTCTTC. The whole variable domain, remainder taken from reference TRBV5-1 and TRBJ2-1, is KAGVTQTPRYLIKTRGQQVTLSCSPISGHRSVSWYQQTPGQGLQFLFEYFSETQRNKGNFPGRFSGRQFSNSRSEMNVSTLELGDSALYLCASSLDAVYWEQFFGPGTRLTVL.

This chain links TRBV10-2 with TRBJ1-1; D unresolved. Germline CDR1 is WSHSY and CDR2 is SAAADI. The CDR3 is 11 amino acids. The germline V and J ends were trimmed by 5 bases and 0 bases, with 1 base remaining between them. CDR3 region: CASSMNTEAFF. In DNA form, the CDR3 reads TGCGCCAGCAGTATGAACACTGAAGCTTTCTTT.